This TCR beta chain was sequenced during a study of tumor and adjacent non-tumor tissue in lung cancer. Background on the study: Aged about 31 to 85 years, patients included approximately 11 men and 4 to 6 women with stage I to III disease. Samples averaged approximately 4.2 million productive TCRbeta reads each. Broader study findings: Compared with tumor, normal lung showed significantly lower TCR diversity. Top 100 clones took a larger repertoire share in normal lung.

No cell sorting was done before RNA was extracted from the tissue. Distant lung tissue was collected more than 3 cm away from the tumor edge. Germline V lookup: CDR1 DFQATT, CDR2 SNEGSKA (reference sequence). The CDR3 has 12 residues. TCRbeta libraries were built with three rounds of nested PCR, modified from ARM-PCR. A single record per CDR3 protein comes from TCRdb applying MiXCR to the multiplex PCR reads. Among 50,000 or so distinct CDR3 sequences listed, about 70% were seen once. As to this clonotype: The target antigen is unknown.

This sequence was found in an older woman with non-small cell lung cancer. V usage is TRBV20-1 and J usage is TRBJ2-7, with D unresolved. The sample was distant non-tumor lung tissue. The CDR3 DNA follows: TGCATTGCCGATGGTGCGTCCTCGGGGCAGTACTTC. It specifies CIADGASSGQYF.